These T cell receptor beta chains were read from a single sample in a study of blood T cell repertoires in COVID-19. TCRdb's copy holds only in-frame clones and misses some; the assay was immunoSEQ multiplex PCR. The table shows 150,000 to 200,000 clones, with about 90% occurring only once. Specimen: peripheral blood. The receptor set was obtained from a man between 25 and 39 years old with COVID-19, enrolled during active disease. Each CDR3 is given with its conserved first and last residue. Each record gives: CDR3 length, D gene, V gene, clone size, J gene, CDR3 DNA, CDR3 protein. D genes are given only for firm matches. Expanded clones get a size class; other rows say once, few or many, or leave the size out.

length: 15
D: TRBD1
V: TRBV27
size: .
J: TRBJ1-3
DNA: TGTGCCAGCAGTTTAAGACAGGGAGTTGGAAACACCATATATTTT
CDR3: CASSLRQGVGNTIYF

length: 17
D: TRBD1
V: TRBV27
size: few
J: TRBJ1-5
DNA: TGTGCCAGCAGTTTAGGCGCAGGGGGCGTGAACAATCAGCCCCAGCATTTT
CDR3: CASSLGAGGVNNQPQHF

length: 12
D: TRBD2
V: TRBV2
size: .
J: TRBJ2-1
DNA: TGTGCCAGCAGGGTAGCGGGAGGGCAGCAGTTCTTC
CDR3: CASRVAGGQQFF

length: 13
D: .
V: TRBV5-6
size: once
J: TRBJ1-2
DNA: TGTGCCAGCAGCCCGACAGCCCTCTATGGCTACACCTTC
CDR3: CASSPTALYGYTF

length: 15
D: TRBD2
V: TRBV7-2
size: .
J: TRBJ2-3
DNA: TGTGCCAGCAGCCTATTCCGGGAGGACACAGATACGCAGTATTTT
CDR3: CASSLFREDTDTQYF

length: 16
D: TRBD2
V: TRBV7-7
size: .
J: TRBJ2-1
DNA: TGTGCCAGCAGCTCTGAATGGCTAGCGGGAGAGAATGAGCAGTTCTTC
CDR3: CASSSEWLAGENEQFF

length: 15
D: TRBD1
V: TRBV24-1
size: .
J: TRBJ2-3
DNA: TGTGCCACCAGTGACCGTGGACAGGGCACAGATACGCAGTATTTT
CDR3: CATSDRGQGTDTQYF

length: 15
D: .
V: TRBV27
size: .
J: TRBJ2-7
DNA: TGTGCCAGCAGTTTATGGGGGGTAACGGCCTACGAGCAGTACTTC
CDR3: CASSLWGVTAYEQYF

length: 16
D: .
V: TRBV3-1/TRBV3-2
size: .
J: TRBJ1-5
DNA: TGTGCCAGCAGCCAAGACGGAGGGGTCGGCAATCAGCCCCAGCATTTT
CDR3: CASSQDGGVGNQPQHF

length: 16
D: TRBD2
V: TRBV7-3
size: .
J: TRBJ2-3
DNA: TGTGCCAGCAGCCAGGTCGCGGGAGCCGGGGGAGATACGCAGTATTTT
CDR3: CASSQVAGAGGDTQYF

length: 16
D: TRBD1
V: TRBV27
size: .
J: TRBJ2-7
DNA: TGTGCCAGCAGTTTATCCCCGACAGGGAAGGGCTACGAGCAGTACTTC
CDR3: CASSLSPTGKGYEQYF

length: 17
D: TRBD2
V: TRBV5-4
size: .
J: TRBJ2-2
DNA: TGTGCCAGCAGCTTTGGACTAGCGGGAGATGTAACCGGGGAGCTGTTTTTT
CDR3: CASSFGLAGDVTGELFF

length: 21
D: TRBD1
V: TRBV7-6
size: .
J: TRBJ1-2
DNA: TGTGCCAGCAGCTTTACTGGACCCGGGACAGGGTGGGGGGCCATCGACTATGGCTACACCTTC
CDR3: CASSFTGPGTGWGAIDYGYTF

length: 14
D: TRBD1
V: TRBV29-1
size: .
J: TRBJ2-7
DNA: TGCAGCGTGTTGGGACAGGGGGTTTTCTACGAGCAGTACTTC
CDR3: CSVLGQGVFYEQYF

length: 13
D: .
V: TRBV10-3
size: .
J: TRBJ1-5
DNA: TGTGCCATCAGTGACGGAGTCAATCAGCCCCAGCATTTT
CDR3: CAISDGVNQPQHF

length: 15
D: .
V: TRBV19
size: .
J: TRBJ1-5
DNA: TGTGCCAGTAGTAGGAGGGAACGGGGCAATCAGCCCCAGCATTTT
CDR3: CASSRRERGNQPQHF

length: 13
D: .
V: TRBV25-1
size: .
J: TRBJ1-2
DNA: TGTGCCAGCAGTGAGGAGTTACACACTGGCTACACCTTC
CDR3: CASSEELHTGYTF

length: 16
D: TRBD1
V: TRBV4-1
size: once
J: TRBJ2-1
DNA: TGCGCCAGCAGCCAGGGGACAGGGGGGAGTAGGAATGAGCAGTTCTTC
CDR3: CASSQGTGGSRNEQFF

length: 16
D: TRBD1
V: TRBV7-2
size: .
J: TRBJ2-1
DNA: TGTGCCAGCAGCTTGGAGACAGGGATCGGCTACAATGAGCAGTTCTTC
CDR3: CASSLETGIGYNEQFF

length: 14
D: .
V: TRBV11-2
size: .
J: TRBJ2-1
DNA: TGTGCCAGCAGCCCCCTGGTAGCCTACAATGAGCAGTTCTTC
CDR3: CASSPLVAYNEQFF

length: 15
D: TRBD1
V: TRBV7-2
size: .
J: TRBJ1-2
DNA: TGTGCCAGCAGTCGGTTGACAGGGGGCCTTTCTGGCTACACCTTC
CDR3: CASSRLTGGLSGYTF

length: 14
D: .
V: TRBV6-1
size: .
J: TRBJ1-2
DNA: TGTGCCAGCAGTGAAGATCTAGGTCATCGCGGCTACACCTTC
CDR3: CASSEDLGHRGYTF

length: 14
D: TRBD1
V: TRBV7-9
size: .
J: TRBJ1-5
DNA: TGTGCCAGCAGCTCGGGACAGGGTTCGTGGCCCCAGCATTTT
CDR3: CASSSGQGSWPQHF

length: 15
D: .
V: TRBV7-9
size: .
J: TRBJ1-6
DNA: TGTGCCAGCAGGGCGGTGGGGGGTCATAATTCACCCCTCCACTTT
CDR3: CASRAVGGHNSPLHF

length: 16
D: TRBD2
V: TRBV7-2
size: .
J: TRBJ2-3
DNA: TGTGCCAGCAGCTATAGGAGGCTAGCGGGGTCAGATACGCAGTATTTT
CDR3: CASSYRRLAGSDTQYF

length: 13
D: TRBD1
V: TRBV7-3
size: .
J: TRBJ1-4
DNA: TGTGCCAGCAGCTTAACCCCGACAGGGATGCTGTTTTTT
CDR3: CASSLTPTGMLFF

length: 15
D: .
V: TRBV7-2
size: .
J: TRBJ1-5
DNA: TGTGCCAGCAGCTTAGACTCGAGGGAAGGTCAGCCCCAGCATTTT
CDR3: CASSLDSREGQPQHF

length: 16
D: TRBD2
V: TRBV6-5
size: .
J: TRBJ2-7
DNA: TGTGCCAGCAGTTACTCGCTAGCGGGAGGCTCCTACGAGCAGTACTTC
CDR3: CASSYSLAGGSYEQYF

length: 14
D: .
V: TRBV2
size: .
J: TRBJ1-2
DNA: TGTGCCAGCAGTGAAAACGTAGCTAACTATGGCTACACCTTC
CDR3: CASSENVANYGYTF

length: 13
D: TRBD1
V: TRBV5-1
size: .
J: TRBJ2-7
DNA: TGCGCCAGCAGCTCCCGGGACAGAGGCGAGCAGTACTTC
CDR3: CASSSRDRGEQYF

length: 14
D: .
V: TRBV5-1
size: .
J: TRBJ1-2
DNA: TGCGCCAGCACCCATGACAGTGGGAACTATGGCTACACCTTC
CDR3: CASTHDSGNYGYTF

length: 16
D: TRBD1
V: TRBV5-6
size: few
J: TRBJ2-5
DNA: TGTGCCAGCAGCAGATGGGACAGAACGAGTCAAGAGACCCAGTACTTC
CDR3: CASSRWDRTSQETQYF

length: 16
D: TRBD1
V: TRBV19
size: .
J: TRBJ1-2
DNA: TGTGCCAGTAGTACAGTCCCCGGGACAGGGGGGTATGGCTACACCTTC
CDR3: CASSTVPGTGGYGYTF

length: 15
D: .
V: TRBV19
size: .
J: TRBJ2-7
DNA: TGTGCCAGTAGGGGGGCGGACAGCCTCTCCTACGAGCAGTACTTC
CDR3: CASRGADSLSYEQYF

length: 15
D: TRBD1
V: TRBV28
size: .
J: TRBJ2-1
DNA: TGTGCCAGCTACTCGGGGACAGGCCATGTAGATGAGCAGTTCTTC
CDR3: CASYSGTGHVDEQFF

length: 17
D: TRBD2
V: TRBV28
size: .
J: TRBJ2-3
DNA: TGTGCCAGCAGTTTATTAAGTCCGGGAGGTGGCACAGATACGCAGTATTTT
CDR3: CASSLLSPGGGTDTQYF

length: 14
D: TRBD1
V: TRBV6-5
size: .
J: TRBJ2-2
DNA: TGTGCCAGCAGTACCACGGACAGGCCCGGGGAGCTGTTTTTT
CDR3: CASSTTDRPGELFF

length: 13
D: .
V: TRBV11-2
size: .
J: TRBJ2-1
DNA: TGTGCCAGCAGCCGGCAGAGGGAGAATGAGCAGTTCTTC
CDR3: CASSRQRENEQFF

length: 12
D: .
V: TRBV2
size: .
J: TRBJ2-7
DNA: TGTGCCAGCTCCTATACCTCCTACGAGCAGTACTTC
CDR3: CASSYTSYEQYF

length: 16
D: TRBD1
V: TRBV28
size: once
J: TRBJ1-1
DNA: TGTGCCAGCAACCTTTTCCCCTGGGACAGCAACACTGAAGCTTTCTTT
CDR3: CASNLFPWDSNTEAFF

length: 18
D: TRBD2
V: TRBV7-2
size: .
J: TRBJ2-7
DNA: TGTGCCAGCAGCTACCGGACTAGCGGGAGGGTGGCTTCCTACGAGCAGTACTTC
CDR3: CASSYRTSGRVASYEQYF

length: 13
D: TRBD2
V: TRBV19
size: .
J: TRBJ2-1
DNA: TGTGCCAGTAGTATAAGCGGGAGGAATGAGCAGTTCTTC
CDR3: CASSISGRNEQFF

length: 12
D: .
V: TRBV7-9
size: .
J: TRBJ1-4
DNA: TGTGCCAGCAGCTTGTATAATGAAAAACTGTTTTTT
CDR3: CASSLYNEKLFF

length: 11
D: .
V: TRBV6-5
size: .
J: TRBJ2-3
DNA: TGTGCCAGCAGACAGACAGATACGCAGTATTTT
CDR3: CASRQTDTQYF

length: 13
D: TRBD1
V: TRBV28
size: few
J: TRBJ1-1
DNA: TGTGCCAGCAGTTTTAGGGGGCGGGCTGAAGCTTTCTTT
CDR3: CASSFRGRAEAFF

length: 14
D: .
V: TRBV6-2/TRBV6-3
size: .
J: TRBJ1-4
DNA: TGTGCCAGCAGTTCGACAAAAACTAATGAAAAACTGTTTTTT
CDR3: CASSSTKTNEKLFF

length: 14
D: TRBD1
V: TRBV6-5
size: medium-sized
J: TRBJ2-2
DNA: TGTGCCAGCAGGATAGGACAGGGCGCCGGGGAGCTGTTTTTT
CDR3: CASRIGQGAGELFF

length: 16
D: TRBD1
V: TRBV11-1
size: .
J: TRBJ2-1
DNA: TGTGCCAGCAGCTTAATGGGGGACAGGGTTTACAATGAGCAGTTCTTC
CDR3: CASSLMGDRVYNEQFF

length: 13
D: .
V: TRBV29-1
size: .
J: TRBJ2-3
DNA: TGCAGCGTTGGCCAGGGCCCCCGAGATACGCAGTATTTT
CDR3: CSVGQGPRDTQYF

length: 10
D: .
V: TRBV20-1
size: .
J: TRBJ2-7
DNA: TGCAGTGCTCTAGGGGTCGAGCAGTACTTC
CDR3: CSALGVEQYF

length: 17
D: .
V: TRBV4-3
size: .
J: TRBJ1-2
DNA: TGCGCCAGCAGCCAAGCCCCACGGGGGGTGGGAAACTATGGCTACACCTTC
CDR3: CASSQAPRGVGNYGYTF

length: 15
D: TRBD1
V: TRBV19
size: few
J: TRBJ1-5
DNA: TGTGCCAGTAGTATACTCACAGGGGGCTATCAGCCCCAGCATTTT
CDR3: CASSILTGGYQPQHF

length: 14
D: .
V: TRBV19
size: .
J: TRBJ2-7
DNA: TGTGCCAGTAGTGCCCCGGAGGGCCACGACGAGCAGTACTTC
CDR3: CASSAPEGHDEQYF

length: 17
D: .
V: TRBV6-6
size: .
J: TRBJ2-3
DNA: TGTGCCAGCAGTCCCCTTTCAAGCGGTCCTTGGGCAGATACGCAGTATTTT
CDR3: CASSPLSSGPWADTQYF

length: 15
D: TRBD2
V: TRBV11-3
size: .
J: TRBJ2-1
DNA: TGTGCCAGCAGCTCAGGTGGGACTAGTGGGAATGAGCAGTTCTTC
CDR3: CASSSGGTSGNEQFF

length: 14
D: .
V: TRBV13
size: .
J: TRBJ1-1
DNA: TGTGCCAGCAGCGGAGGGACGGCGAACACTGAAGCTTTCTTT
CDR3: CASSGGTANTEAFF

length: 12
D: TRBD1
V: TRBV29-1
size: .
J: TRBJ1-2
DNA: TGCAGCGGGGTCAGGGGGCAGAATGGCTACACCTTC
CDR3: CSGVRGQNGYTF

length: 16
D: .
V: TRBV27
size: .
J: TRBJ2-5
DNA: TGTGCCAGCAGTCCATTCTCGGGTAGCAGGGAAGAGACCCAGTACTTC
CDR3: CASSPFSGSREETQYF

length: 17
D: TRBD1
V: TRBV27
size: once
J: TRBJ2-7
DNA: TGTGCCAGCAGTTTATCGCACGCGGGACAGGGGGCCTACGAGCAGTACTTC
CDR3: CASSLSHAGQGAYEQYF